Given below is one T cell receptor (beta chain) in context. These data are taken from a study of T cell changes during pregnancy in multiple sclerosis. Measured with immunoSEQ multiplex PCR; TCRdb has only the in-frame clones, and not every one. The sample includes just over 90,000 clones, 91% seen only once; the top ten take more than 1.5%. Sequencing was performed on peripheral blood, taken after pregnancy. The source of this sequence is a female donor in good health, enrolled as a control in a pregnancy study.

The CDR3 DNA is TGTGCCTGGGTTAATAGACTAGCGGGGGGATCAGAGACCCAGTACTTC. Protein product: CAWVNRLAGGSETQYF. This rearrangement joins TRBV30 to TRBJ2-5, with 13 bases matching TRBD2. The germline gives CDR1 GTSNPN, CDR2 SVGIG (reference sequence). There are 16 residues in the CDR3. V dropped 5 bases and J dropped 4; count of bases not matched to a gene: 10.